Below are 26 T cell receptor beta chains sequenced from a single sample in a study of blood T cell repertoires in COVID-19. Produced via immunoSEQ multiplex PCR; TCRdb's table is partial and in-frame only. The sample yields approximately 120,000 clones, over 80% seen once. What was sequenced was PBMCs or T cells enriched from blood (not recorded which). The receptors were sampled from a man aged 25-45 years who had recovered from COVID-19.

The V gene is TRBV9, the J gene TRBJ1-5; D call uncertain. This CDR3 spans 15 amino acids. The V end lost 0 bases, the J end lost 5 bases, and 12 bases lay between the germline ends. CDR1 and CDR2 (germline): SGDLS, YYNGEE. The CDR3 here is CASSVGGNGDQPQHF. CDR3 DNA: TGTGCCAGCAGCGTAGGAGGGAATGGTGATCAGCCCCAGCATTTT.

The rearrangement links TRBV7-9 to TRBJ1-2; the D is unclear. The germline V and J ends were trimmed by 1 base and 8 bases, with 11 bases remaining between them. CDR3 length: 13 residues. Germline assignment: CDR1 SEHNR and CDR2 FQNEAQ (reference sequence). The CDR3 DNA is TGTGCCAGCAGCTTAGGGCCGAGGATCGGCTACACCTTC. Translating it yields CASSLGPRIGYTF.

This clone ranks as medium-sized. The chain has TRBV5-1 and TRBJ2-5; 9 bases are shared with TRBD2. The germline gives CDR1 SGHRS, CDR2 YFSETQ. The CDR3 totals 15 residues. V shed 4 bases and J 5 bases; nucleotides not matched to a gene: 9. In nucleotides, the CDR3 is TGCGCCAGCAGCCTGGCGGGGGGGCGCAAGGAGACCCAGTACTTC. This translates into CASSLAGGRKETQYF. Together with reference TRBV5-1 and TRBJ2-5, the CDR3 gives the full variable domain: KAGVTQTPRYLIKTRGQQVTLSCSPISGHRSVSWYQQTPGQGLQFLFEYFSETQRNKGNFPGRFSGRQFSNSRSEMNVSTLELGDSALYLCASSLAGGRKETQYFGPGTRLLVL.

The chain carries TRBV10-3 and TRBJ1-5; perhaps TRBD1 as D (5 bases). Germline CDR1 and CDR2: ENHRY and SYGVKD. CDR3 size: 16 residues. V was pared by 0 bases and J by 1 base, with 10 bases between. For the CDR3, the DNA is TGTGCCATCAGTGAGTCATCAGGGAAGAGCAATCAGCCCCAGCATTTT. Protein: CAISESSGKSNQPQHF.

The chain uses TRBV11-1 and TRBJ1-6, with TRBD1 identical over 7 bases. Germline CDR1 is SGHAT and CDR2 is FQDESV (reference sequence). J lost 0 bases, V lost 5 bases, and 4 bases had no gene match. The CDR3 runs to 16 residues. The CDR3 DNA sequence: TGTGCCAGCAGCCGGGACAGCAGCTCCTATAATTCACCCCTCCACTTT. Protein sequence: CASSRDSSSYNSPLHF.

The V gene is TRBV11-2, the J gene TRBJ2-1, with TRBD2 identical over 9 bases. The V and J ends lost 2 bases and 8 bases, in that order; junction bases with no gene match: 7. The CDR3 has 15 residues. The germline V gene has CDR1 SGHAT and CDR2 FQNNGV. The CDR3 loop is CASSLTAGGSYEQFF. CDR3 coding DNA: TGTGCCAGCAGCTTAACGGCGGGAGGGTCATATGAGCAGTTCTTC.

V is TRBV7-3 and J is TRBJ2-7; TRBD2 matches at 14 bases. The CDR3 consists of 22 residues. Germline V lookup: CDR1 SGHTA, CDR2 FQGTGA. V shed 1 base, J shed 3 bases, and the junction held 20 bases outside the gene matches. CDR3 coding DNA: TGTGCCAGCAGCTTAAGTTTCTTGGGTCCGGGACTAGCGGGAGAGAAAGTCTACGAGCAGTACTTC. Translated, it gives CASSLSFLGPGLAGEKVYEQYF. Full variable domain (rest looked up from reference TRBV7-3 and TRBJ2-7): GAGVSQTPSNKVTEKGKYVELRCDPISGHTALYWYRQSLGQGPEFLIYFQGTGAADDSGLPNDRFFAVRPEGSVSTLKIQRTERGDSAVYLCASSLSFLGPGLAGEKVYEQYFGPGTRLTVT.

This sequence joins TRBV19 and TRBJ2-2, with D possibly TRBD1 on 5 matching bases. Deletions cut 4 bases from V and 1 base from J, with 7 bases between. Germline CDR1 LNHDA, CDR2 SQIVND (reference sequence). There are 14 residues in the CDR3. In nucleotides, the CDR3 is TGTGCCAGTAGTAACACAGGGAACACCGGGGAGCTGTTTTTT. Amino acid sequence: CASSNTGNTGELFF.

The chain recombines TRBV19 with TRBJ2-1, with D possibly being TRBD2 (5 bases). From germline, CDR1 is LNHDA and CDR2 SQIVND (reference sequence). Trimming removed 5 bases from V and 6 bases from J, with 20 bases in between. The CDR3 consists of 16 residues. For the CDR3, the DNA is TGTGCCAGTAGTCCGCGGCTAGCTGGGATCAGCAATGAGCAGTTCTTC. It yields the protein CASSPRLAGISNEQFF.

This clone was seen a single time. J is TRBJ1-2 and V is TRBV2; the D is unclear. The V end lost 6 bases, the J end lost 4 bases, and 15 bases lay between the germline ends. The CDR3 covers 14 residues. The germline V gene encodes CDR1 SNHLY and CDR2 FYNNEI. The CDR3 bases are TGTGCCAGCAGCCCCGCCGGTTCGCTCTATGGCTACACCTTC. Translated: CASSPAGSLYGYTF.

The CDR3 DNA follows: TGTGCCAGCAGCCCCCCTAGTGTCACCGGGGAGCTGTTTTTT. This gives the protein CASSPPSVTGELFF. This rearrangement joins TRBV6-5 to TRBJ2-2, with unresolved D. V lost 6 bases and J 4 bases, leaving 12 bases between the germline ends. Germline lookup yields CDR1 MNHEY and CDR2 SVGAGI. CDR3 length: 14 residues.

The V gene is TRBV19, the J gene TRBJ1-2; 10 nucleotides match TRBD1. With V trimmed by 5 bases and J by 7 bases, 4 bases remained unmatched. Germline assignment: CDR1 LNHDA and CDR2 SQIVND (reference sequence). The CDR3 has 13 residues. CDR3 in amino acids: CASSPGQGVGYTF. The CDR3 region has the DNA TGTGCCAGTAGTCCCGGACAGGGGGTTGGCTACACCTTC.

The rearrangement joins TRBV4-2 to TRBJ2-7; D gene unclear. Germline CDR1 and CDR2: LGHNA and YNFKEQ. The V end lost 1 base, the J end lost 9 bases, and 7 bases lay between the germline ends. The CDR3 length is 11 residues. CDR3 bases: TGTGCCAGCAGCCAAGGCCCGGGGCAGTACTTC. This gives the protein CASSQGPGQYF.

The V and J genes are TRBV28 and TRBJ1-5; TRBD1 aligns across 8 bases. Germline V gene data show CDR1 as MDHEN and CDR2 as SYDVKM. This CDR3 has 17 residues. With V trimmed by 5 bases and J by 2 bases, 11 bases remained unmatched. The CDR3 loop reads CASSLRQGAVGNQPQHF. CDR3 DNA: TGTGCCAGCAGTCTCCGCCAGGGGGCGGTGGGCAATCAGCCCCAGCATTTT.

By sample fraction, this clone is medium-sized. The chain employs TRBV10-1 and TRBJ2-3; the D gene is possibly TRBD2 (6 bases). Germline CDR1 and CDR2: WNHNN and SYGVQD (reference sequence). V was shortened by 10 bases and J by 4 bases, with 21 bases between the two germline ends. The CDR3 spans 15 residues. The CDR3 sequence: CATSPGMGGADTQYF. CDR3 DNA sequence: TGCGCCACCTCCCCGGGGATGGGGGGTGCAGATACGCAGTATTTT.

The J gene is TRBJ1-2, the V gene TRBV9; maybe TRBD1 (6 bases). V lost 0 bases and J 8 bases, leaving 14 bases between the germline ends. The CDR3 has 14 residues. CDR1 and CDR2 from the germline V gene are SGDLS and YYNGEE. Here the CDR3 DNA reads TGTGCCAGCAGCGTAGCTGTCAGGGGCGGCGGCTACACCTTC. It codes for CASSVAVRGGGYTF. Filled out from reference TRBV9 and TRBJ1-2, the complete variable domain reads DSGVTQTPKHLITATGQRVTLRCSPRSGDLSVYWYQQSLDQGLQFLIQYYNGEERAKGNILERFSAQQFPDLHSELNLSSLELGDSALYFCASSVAVRGGGYTFGSGTRLTVV.

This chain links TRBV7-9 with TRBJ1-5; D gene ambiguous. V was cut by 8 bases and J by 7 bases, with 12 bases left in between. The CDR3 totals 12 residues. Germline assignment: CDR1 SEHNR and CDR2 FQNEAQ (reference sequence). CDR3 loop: CASGLELQPQHF. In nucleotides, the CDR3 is TGTGCCAGCGGACTTGAGTTGCAGCCCCAGCATTTT.

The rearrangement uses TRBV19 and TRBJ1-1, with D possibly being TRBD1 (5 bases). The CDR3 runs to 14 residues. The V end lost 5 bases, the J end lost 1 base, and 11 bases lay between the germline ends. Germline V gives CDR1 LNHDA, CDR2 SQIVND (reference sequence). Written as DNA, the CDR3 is TGTGCCAGTAGTTTTTGGACAAAGAACACTGAAGCTTTCTTT. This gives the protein CASSFWTKNTEAFF.

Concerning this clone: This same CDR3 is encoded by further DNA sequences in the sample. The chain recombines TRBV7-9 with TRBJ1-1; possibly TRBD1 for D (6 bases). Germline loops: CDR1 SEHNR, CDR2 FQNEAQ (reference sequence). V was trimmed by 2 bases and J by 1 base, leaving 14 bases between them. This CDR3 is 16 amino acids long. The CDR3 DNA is TGTGCCAGCAGCTTATCCCGACCGACAGGGAACACTGAAGCTTTCTTT. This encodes CASSLSRPTGNTEAFF.

The CDR3 here is CASSLKPSSYNEQFF. The CDR3 coding sequence is TGTGCCAGCAGCTTAAAGCCGAGCTCCTACAATGAGCAGTTCTTC. The chain links TRBV11-2 to TRBJ2-1; D ambiguous. This CDR3 is 15 amino acids long. Germline V gene sequence: CDR1 SGHAT, CDR2 FQNNGV. V dropped 2 bases and J dropped 0 bases, with 8 bases sitting between them.

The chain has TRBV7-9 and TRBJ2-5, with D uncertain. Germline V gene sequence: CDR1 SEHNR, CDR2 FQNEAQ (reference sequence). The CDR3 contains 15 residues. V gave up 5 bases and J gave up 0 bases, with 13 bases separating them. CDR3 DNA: TGTGCCAGCAGCGCGAGCGAGGAATACCAAGAGACCCAGTACTTC. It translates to CASSASEEYQETQYF.

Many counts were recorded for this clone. DNA for the CDR3: TGTGCCTGGGACACCGCAGGGGGCGAGCAGTACTTC. As protein: CAWDTAGGEQYF. The chain has TRBV30 and TRBJ2-7, with TRBD1 matching over 7 bases. Germline V lookup: CDR1 GTSNPN, CDR2 SVGIG (reference sequence). V shed 5 bases, J shed 6 bases, and the junction held 7 bases outside the gene matches. CDR3 length equals 12 residues.

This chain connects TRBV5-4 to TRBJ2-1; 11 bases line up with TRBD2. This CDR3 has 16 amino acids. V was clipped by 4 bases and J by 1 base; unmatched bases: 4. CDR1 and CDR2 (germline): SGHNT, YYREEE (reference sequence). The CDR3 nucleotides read TGTGCCAGCAGCGCGAGACTAGCGGGATCCTACAATGAGCAGTTCTTC. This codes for CASSARLAGSYNEQFF.

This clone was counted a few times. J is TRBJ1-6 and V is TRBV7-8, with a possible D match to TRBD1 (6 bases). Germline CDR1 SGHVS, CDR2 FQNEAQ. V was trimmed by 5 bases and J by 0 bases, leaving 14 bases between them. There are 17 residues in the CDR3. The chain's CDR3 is CASSEDRLSSYNSPLHF. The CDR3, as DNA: TGTGCCAGCAGCGAAGACAGGTTGAGCTCCTATAATTCACCCCTCCACTTT.

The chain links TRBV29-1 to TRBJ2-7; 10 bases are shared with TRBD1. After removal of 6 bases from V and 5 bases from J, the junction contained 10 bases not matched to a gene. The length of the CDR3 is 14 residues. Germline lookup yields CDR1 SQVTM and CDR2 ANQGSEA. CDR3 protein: CSVAGTGVGNEQYV. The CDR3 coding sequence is TGCAGCGTAGCCGGGACAGGGGTAGGCAACGAGCAGTACGTC.

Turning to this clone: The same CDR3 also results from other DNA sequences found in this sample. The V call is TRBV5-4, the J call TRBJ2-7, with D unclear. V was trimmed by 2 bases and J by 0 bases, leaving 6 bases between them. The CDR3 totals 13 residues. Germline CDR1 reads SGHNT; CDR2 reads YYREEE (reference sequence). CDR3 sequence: CASSFDFSYEQYF. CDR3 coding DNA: TGTGCCAGCAGCTTCGACTTCTCCTACGAGCAGTACTTC.